This T cell receptor beta chain was recovered during a study of T cells in Graves' hyperthyroidism and ophthalmopathy. About the study: Sampling of peripheral blood happened at initial diagnosis, prior to any treatment.

There were TCR beta CDR3 regions amplified from RNA transcripts. The TCR CDR3 was amplified in a first-round RT-PCR using the HTBI primer set. TCRdb itself ran the multiplex PCR reads through MiXCR, one entry per CDR3 protein. The table has hundreds of thousands of distinct CDR3 sequences, roughly 14% seen once. This clonotype was observed at least ten times. Antigen: not known. Overall study findings and caveats: Among thyroid clonotypes expanded above 0.001, most also appeared in blood. Stable hyperthyroidism and ophthalmopathy were separated using 13 V-J signatures.

V lost 6 bases and J lost 1, with 12 bases in between. CDR1 and CDR2 (germline): LNHDA, SQIVND (reference sequence). The CDR3 is 14 amino acids. The sequence came from a woman aged 25 to 39 with Graves' hyperthyroidism. Source material: blood. The chain joins TRBV19 to TRBJ1-1; D may be TRBD1 (5 bases). The CDR3 here is CASRGQGSNTEAFF. Here the CDR3 DNA reads TGTGCCAGTAGGGGGCAGGGATCGAACACTGAAGCTTTCTTT.